The 27 T cell receptor beta chains below come from one sample, sequenced in a study of Graves' ophthalmopathy and Graves' hyperthyroidism. RNA served as the template for amplifying TCR beta CDR3 regions. First-round RT-PCR employed HTBI primers, with a second-round multiplex PCR after it. TCRdb itself ran the multiplex PCR reads through MiXCR, one entry per CDR3 protein. The sample carries around 1.1 million distinct CDR3 sequences, approximately 35% recorded once. Sequencing input: peripheral blood or thyroid tissue (not recorded which). These receptors came from an adult man with Graves' hyperthyroidism.

A remark on this clonotype: Without the conserved terminal phenylalanine or tryptophan, this CDR3 likely stems from a read error. This chain joins TRBV12-3 or TRBV12-4 and TRBJ2-5, with D maybe TRBD2 (5 bases). Trimming removed 5 bases from V and 5 bases from J, with 15 bases in between. The length of the CDR3 is 14 residues. The CDR3 sequence: CASSREGPRETQYV. CDR3 in DNA: TGTGCCAGCAGTCGGGAAGGGCCCCGGGAGACCCAGTACGTC.

The V and J genes are TRBV28 and TRBJ2-2; no firm D call. Germline V gene sequence: CDR1 MDHEN, CDR2 SYDVKM. With 8 bases removed from V and 4 bases from J, the gap between germline ends came to 5 bases. The CDR3 runs to 11 residues. CDR3 sequence reads: CASQSTGELFF. CDR3 DNA: TGTGCCAGCCAATCCACCGGGGAGCTGTTTTTT.

The CDR3 sequence is CASSLASVDRGEKLFF. The CDR3 bases are TGTGCCAGCAGCTTGGCTTCCGTTGACAGAGGGGAAAAACTGTTTTTT. This chain joins TRBV7-9 and TRBJ1-4, with D possibly being TRBD1 (5 bases). CDR1 is SEHNR and CDR2 is FQNEAQ in the germline V gene (reference sequence). V was clipped by 3 bases and J by 8 bases, with 19 bases between them. The CDR3 consists of 16 residues.

The chain joins TRBV7-9 to TRBJ2-7; tentatively, D is TRBD1 or TRBD2 (5 bases each). Germline assignment: CDR1 SEHNR and CDR2 FQNEAQ (reference sequence). This CDR3 region has 15 residues. Trimming stripped 5 bases from V and 3 bases from J, with 17 bases between. The CDR3 coding sequence is TGTGCCAGCAGCGCAGCCGGGACGAAAATCTACGAGCAGTACTTC. Its protein is CASSAAGTKIYEQYF.

V usage is TRBV6-1 and J usage is TRBJ1-2; D is unresolved. The germline V gene encodes CDR1 MNHNS and CDR2 SASEGT. This CDR3 has 11 amino acids. V lost 3 bases to trimming and J lost 8 bases, with 7 bases between them. The CDR3 nucleotides are TGTGCCAGCAGTGAGTTGAGGGGCTACACCTTC. Protein product: CASSELRGYTF.

J is TRBJ1-5 and V is TRBV20-1, with no clear D. From germline, CDR1 is DFQATT and CDR2 SNEGSKA (reference sequence). The CDR3 contains 13 residues. Trimming took off 3 bases at V and 14 bases at J, with 20 bases between the two ends. The CDR3 sequence: CSARWGGSNYEHF. The CDR3 nucleotides are TGCAGTGCTAGGTGGGGAGGCTCAAACTACGAGCATTTT.

This clonotype was picked up many times. The chain combines TRBV29-1 with TRBJ2-6; a weak D match, TRBD1 (6 bases). CDR3 length equals 15 residues. The ends were cut back, 4 bases at V and 1 base at J, with 11 bases in the middle. Germline V gene data show CDR1 as SQVTM and CDR2 as ANQGSEA. The CDR3 nucleotides are TGCAGCGTTGGGGCAGGGGTTTCTGGGGCCAACGTCCTGACTTTC. It encodes CSVGAGVSGANVLTF.

This clonotype was recorded at least ten times. The CDR3 DNA reads as TGTGCCAGCAGGGAATTGACGGGACGCACAAGCTACGAGCAGTACTTC. This encodes CASRELTGRTSYEQYF. The V call is TRBV10-3, the J call TRBJ2-7, with D tentatively TRBD1 or TRBD2 (5 bases each). CDR3 size: 16 residues. CDR1 ENHRY and CDR2 SYGVKD come from the germline V gene. Trimming removed 10 bases from V and 3 bases from J, with 25 bases in between.

In its sample, this clonotype was seen many times. The CDR3 DNA is TGTGCCAGCAGCTTAGTCCGGGGTGAAGCTTTCTTT. Its protein product is CASSLVRGEAFF. The rearrangement links TRBV7-2 to TRBJ1-1; no clear D. Germline CDR1 SGHTA, CDR2 FQGNSA. The CDR3 runs to 12 residues. The germline V and J ends were trimmed by 1 base and 7 bases, with 7 bases remaining between them.

The J gene is TRBJ2-2, the V gene TRBV2, with no clear D. This CDR3 spans 12 amino acids. V was pared by 4 bases and J by 5 bases, with 5 bases between. Germline CDR1 reads SNHLY; CDR2 reads FYNNEI. CDR3 region: CASSGITGELFF. CDR3 DNA sequence: TGTGCCAGCAGTGGAATAACCGGGGAGCTGTTTTTT.

A remark on this clonotype: A junction boundary mismatches the germline segment, possibly from a read error. The V gene is TRBV4-1, the J gene TRBJ1-5; the D is unclear. Germline lookup yields CDR1 MGHRA and CDR2 YSYEKL. The length of the CDR3 is 13 residues. CDR3 nucleotide sequence: TGTGCCAGCAGCCAACAACGGGGTCAGCCCCAGCATTTT. Translated: CASSQQRGQPQHF.

This clonotype was found many times. This chain uses TRBV13 with TRBJ1-2; tentatively, D is TRBD1 (5 bases). This CDR3 is built from 14 residues. CDR1 is PRHDT, CDR2 FYEKMQ, per germline (reference sequence). The V end lost 3 bases, the J end lost 4 bases, and 12 bases lay between the germline ends. The chain's CDR3 is CASSFSQGLYGYTF. In DNA form, the CDR3 reads TGTGCCAGCAGCTTCTCGCAGGGACTCTATGGCTACACCTTC. Looking up the rest from reference TRBV13 and TRBJ1-2 gives the full variable domain: AAGVIQSPRHLIKEKRETATLKCYPIPRHDTVYWYQQGPGQDPQFLISFYEKMQSDKGSIPDRFSAQQFSDYHSELNMSSLELGDSALYFCASSFSQGLYGYTFGSGTRLTVV.

V is TRBV10-3 and J is TRBJ2-7, with D perhaps given as TRBD1 or TRBD2 (5 bases each). The CDR3 loop spans 14 amino acids. Between the trimmed V and J ends, which lost 3 bases and 3 bases, there was a span of 12 bases. Germline CDR1 reads ENHRY; CDR2 reads SYGVKD. Here the CDR3 reads CAISEIRDGYEQYF. DNA of the CDR3: TGTGCCATCAGTGAAATAAGGGACGGCTACGAGCAGTACTTC.

Turning to this clonotype: No conserved phenylalanine or tryptophan is present at the end of the CDR3, so a read error is the likely explanation. The limits of the CDR3 on the DNA are not certain, so only TCRdb's listed CDR3 is given. The chain has TRBV15 and TRBJ1-1; the table's TRBD1 call for D was not verified on the DNA. The CDR3 has 13 amino acids, counting both end residues. Germline assignment: CDR1 LNHNV and CDR2 YYDKDF (reference sequence). The CDR3 loop is CATEQGTGGGIGY.

The chain uses TRBV5-6 and TRBJ1-6; D perhaps matches TRBD1 (6 bases). Germline values: CDR1 SGHDT, CDR2 YYEEEE. The CDR3 has 16 residues. V was pared by 0 bases and J by 8 bases, with 15 bases between. The CDR3 DNA is TGTGCCAGCAGCTTGGATCAGGGGACTAATTATTCACCCCTCCACTTT. Protein: CASSLDQGTNYSPLHF.

Many counts were recorded for this clonotype. The V and J genes are TRBV7-2 and TRBJ1-5; TRBD1 aligns across 12 bases. V shed 5 bases, J shed 7 bases, and the junction held 9 bases outside the gene matches. This CDR3 is 16 amino acids long. Germline values: CDR1 SGHTA, CDR2 FQGNSA. The CDR3 region has the DNA TGTGCCAGCAGCGACCGGGACAGGGGGCTCGGGCAGCCCCAGCATTTT. Translation: CASSDRDRGLGQPQHF. Filled out from reference TRBV7-2 and TRBJ1-5, the complete variable domain reads GAGVSQSPSNKVTEKGKDVELRCDPISGHTALYWYRQSLGQGLEFLIYFQGNSAPDKSGLPSDRFSAERTGGSVSTLTIQRTQQEDSAVYLCASSDRDRGLGQPQHFGDGTRLSIL.

The sample holds many counts of this clonotype. The chain uses TRBV6-5 and TRBJ2-5; D gene unclear. V was trimmed by 5 bases and J by 3 bases, leaving 10 bases between them. This CDR3 has 13 amino acids. CDR1 is MNHEY and CDR2 is SVGAGI in the germline V gene. The CDR3: CASSQGPKETQYF. The CDR3 coding sequence is TGTGCCAGCAGTCAAGGGCCGAAAGAGACCCAGTACTTC.

The gene calls are TRBV14 and TRBJ2-7; TRBD2 might be the D (6 bases). The germline CDR1 and CDR2 sequences are SGHDN and FVKESK. The CDR3 is made up of 15 amino acids. Trimming shortened V by 1 base and J by 2 bases, and 12 bases separated the two germline ends. The CDR3: CASSQVAGSPYEQYF. The DNA for the CDR3 is TGTGCCAGCAGCCAAGTGGCGGGGTCCCCCTACGAGCAGTACTTC.

This clonotype was counted only a few times. This rearrangement joins TRBV25-1 to TRBJ1-3, with D possibly being TRBD1 (6 bases). The V end lost 8 bases, the J end lost 4 bases, and 21 bases lay between the germline ends. The germline CDR1 and CDR2 sequences are MGHDK and SYGVNS. This CDR3 has 16 residues. CDR3 sequence reads: CASQPWGAMAGNTIYF. The CDR3 DNA sequence: TGTGCCAGCCAACCCTGGGGGGCGATGGCCGGAAACACCATATATTTT.

Worth noting for this clonotype: One base away lies a much larger clone, so this may be a sequencing read error. The rearrangement joins TRBV9 to TRBJ2-7, with a possible D match to TRBD2 (5 bases). There are 13 residues in the CDR3. Germline V gene lookup returns CDR1 SGDLS and CDR2 YYNGEE. This CDR3 is CASSDGVSYGQYF. As DNA, the CDR3 is TGTGCCAGCAGCGACGGGGTCTCCTACGGGCAGTACTTC.

The chain employs TRBV2 and TRBJ2-7; D tentatively reads TRBD1 or TRBD2 (5 bases each). V dropped 6 bases and J dropped 6 bases, with 18 bases sitting between them. The germline V gene encodes CDR1 SNHLY and CDR2 FYNNEI. The CDR3 is 14 amino acids. The CDR3 region has the DNA TGTGCCAGCAGCAGCTCCGGGGCCCTCGGCGAGCAGTACTTC. Translating it yields CASSSSGALGEQYF.

The chain has TRBV9 and TRBJ2-7, with 9 bases lining up with TRBD2. The V gene end was trimmed by 3 bases and the J gene end by 9 bases; junction bases not matched to a gene: 16. The CDR3 length is 16 residues. Per germline, CDR1 SGDLS and CDR2 YYNGEE. CDR3 in amino acids: CASSDHPGLAPHGQYF. The CDR3 DNA sequence: TGTGCCAGCAGCGACCATCCGGGACTAGCCCCGCATGGGCAGTACTTC.

DNA of the CDR3: TGTGCCAGCAGTTTAAGGGATAACTCTGGGGCCAACGTCCTGACTTTC. This sequence encodes CASSLRDNSGANVLTF. The chain has TRBV2 and TRBJ2-6; the D is unclear. The CDR3 is 16 residues long. With 5 bases removed from V and 0 bases from J, the gap between germline ends came to 11 bases. Germline values: CDR1 SNHLY, CDR2 FYNNEI. The full variable domain, completed using reference TRBV2 and TRBJ2-6, is EPEVTQTPSHQVTQMGQEVILRCVPISNHLYFYWYRQILGQKVEFLVSFYNNEISEKSEIFDDQFSVERPDGSNFTLKIRSTKLEDSAMYFCASSLRDNSGANVLTFGAGSRLTVL.

V and J are TRBV5-1 and TRBJ1-1; D possibly corresponds to TRBD1 (6 bases). Germline V gene lookup returns CDR1 SGHRS and CDR2 YFSETQ. V was shortened by 4 bases and J by 8 bases, with 12 bases between the two germline ends. This CDR3 has 12 amino acids. The chain's CDR3 is CASSITGQEAFF. CDR3 DNA sequence: TGCGCCAGCAGCATCACAGGACAGGAAGCTTTCTTT.

There are many counts of this clonotype. This sequence joins TRBV4-3 and TRBJ1-6, with D unclear. Germline V lookup: CDR1 LGHNA, CDR2 YSLEER. The CDR3 runs 15 residues. V was cut by 0 bases and J by 9 bases, with 12 bases left in between. The CDR3 loop reads CASSQEQASLSPLHF. The DNA for the CDR3 is TGCGCCAGCAGCCAAGAGCAGGCCTCTCTTTCACCCCTCCACTTT.

On this clonotype itself: A read error is possible here, since a much larger clone lies one base away. V gene TRBV7-6 combines with J gene TRBJ1-2, with 10 bases aligning to TRBD1. Germline trimming cut 5 bases from V and 6 bases from J; bases unmatched to any gene: 12. The CDR3 covers 16 residues. Germline V gives CDR1 SGHVS, CDR2 FNYEAQ. CDR3 region: CASSAREGQGIDGYTF. DNA of the CDR3: TGTGCCAGCAGCGCCCGGGAGGGACAGGGGATCGATGGCTACACCTTC.

This clonotype was recorded at least ten times. The J gene is TRBJ2-5, the V gene TRBV15, with TRBD1 matching 7 bases. J gave up 5 bases and V 2 bases, and 5 bases lay outside the gene matches. CDR3 length: 14 residues. Germline-derived CDR1 and CDR2 are LNHNV and YYDKDF (reference sequence). This CDR3 reads CATSRTGVGETQYF. The CDR3, as DNA: TGTGCCACCAGCAGAACAGGGGTAGGGGAGACCCAGTACTTC.